This T cell receptor beta chain stems from a study of blood T cells in healthy people across ages. Investigators took roughly 10 milliliters of peripheral blood from every donor. Study-level results: Long-lived donors carried more naive CD4+ cells and greater diversity than aged donors. Roughly linear age-related decline in beta diversity appeared, significant by age approximately 41.

CDR3 length equals 13 residues. V was trimmed by 4 bases and J by 11 bases, leaving 16 bases between them. The V gene's germline CDR1 is SGHTA and CDR2 FQGNSA. This clonotype was counted a few times. The antigen remains unidentified. Using a J-beta primer mix together with a sample-barcoded 5' primer, a second PCR was run for roughly 6 to 11 cycles. Any given sample supplied a minimum of 2.5 million CDR3-containing paired-end reads. TCRdb itself ran the 5' RACE reads through MiXCR, one entry per CDR3 protein. The data contain around 850,000 distinct CDR3 sequences, about 37% of them seen just once; the ten biggest clones take up under 15%.

Sequencing was performed on blood. The receptor's source is a man younger than 35 in good health. This chain connects TRBV7-2 to TRBJ2-3, with D possibly being TRBD2 (6 bases). The CDR3 loop reads CASSSGLADEQYF. DNA of the CDR3: TGTGCCAGCAGCTCGGGACTCGCCGATGAGCAGTATTTT.